This T cell receptor beta chain was obtained from a study of glioma-infiltrating T cells. Study-level findings and limits: Patients with low tissue-blood divergence carried a signature set of shared blood CDR3 motifs. Tissue-blood divergence was below expectation in non-neoplastic patients, above in gliomas.

The CDR3 is made up of 17 amino acids. The germline V gene has CDR1 DFQATT and CDR2 SNEGSKA (reference sequence). Trimming cost V 5 bases and J 8 bases; bases outside gene matches: 17. TCR alpha and beta CDR3 regions were amplified from RNA using iRepertoire nested multiplex PCR. Tissue mRNA or PBMC total RNA, roughly 100-400 ng, went into one-step reverse transcription and amplification. TCRdb reprocessed the multiplex PCR reads via MiXCR and lists one record per CDR3 protein. This sample has a few hundred thousand distinct CDR3 sequences, with 41% found just once. As concerns this clonotype: The target antigen is unknown.

The chain recombines TRBV20-1 with TRBJ2-1; 11 bases line up with TRBD2. This TCR derives from a human donor with low-grade glioma or glioblastoma, undergoing nonglioma brain surgery, or in good health (not recorded which). The sequenced material came from glioma tissue, nonneoplastic brain tissue, or PBMCs (not recorded which). CDR3 sequence reads: CSASSSGRAHEFHEQFF. The CDR3 region has the DNA TGCAGTGCTTCGAGTAGCGGGAGGGCCCATGAGTTCCATGAGCAGTTCTTC.